This T cell receptor beta chain came from a study of CD8 T cells in ankylosing spondylitis. The V end was cut by 1 base, the J end by 3 bases, with 21 bases between. The CDR3 contains 18 residues. Looked up from germline, CDR1 is LGHNA and CDR2 is YNFKEQ. Study-level findings and limits: Matched ankylosing spondylitis synovial fluid reportedly contained a significantly enriched population of disease-linked clones. A TCR beta motif of about 8 highly homologous variants seemed to mark ankylosing spondylitis blood. Past studies reported some motif variants in reactive arthritis synovial fluid and blood.

This clonotype was picked up many times. No antigen is known for it. One entry per CDR3 protein results from TCRdb running MiXCR on the 5' RACE reads. Of fewer than 200,000 distinct CDR3 sequences listed, 15% to 20% were seen once; the top ten hold roughly 8%. This clonotype originated in a male donor with ankylosing spondylitis or in good health (not recorded which). The sequenced sample was blood, either unsorted or a sorted T cell fraction (not recorded which). The chain has TRBV4-2 and TRBJ1-1; no firm D call. CDR3 bases: TGTGCCAGCAGCCAAGTTCCCCCCCTAATGAACGAGGACACTGAAGCTTTCTTT. Translating gives CASSQVPPLMNEDTEAFF.